This T cell receptor beta chain was captured in a study of T cells in Graves' hyperthyroidism and ophthalmopathy. Each patient was aged 18 to 65 and had newly diagnosed hyperthyroidism of under 2 months' duration. Orbital computed tomography, thyroid ultrasound, serum thyroxine and TRAb, and clinical symptoms together informed the diagnoses. Using RNA transcripts as the source, TCR beta CDR3 regions were amplified. When the TCR CDR3 underwent first-round RT-PCR, the HTBI primer set was used. TCRdb re-derived calls from the multiplex PCR reads in MiXCR, one entry per CDR3 protein. The data hold 800,000 or so distinct CDR3 sequences, with 35% to 45% observed a single time. This receptor was obtained from a man between 18 and 29 years old with Graves' hyperthyroidism. Sample: blood.

CDR3 sequence (DNA): TGTGCCAGCAGCCAACACCAGGGGCTCGAGACCCAGTACTTC. It yields the protein CASSQHQGLETQYF. The gene calls are TRBV7-9 and TRBJ2-5; TRBD1 might be the D (6 bases). The germline V gene encodes CDR1 SEHNR and CDR2 FQNEAQ (reference sequence). The V gene lost 5 bases and the J gene lost 5 bases, with 15 bases spanning the gap. This CDR3 has 14 residues.